This paragraph reports one T cell receptor beta chain. Its antigen is unknown. Base qualities are missing; no much larger clone stands one base away. The cohort was made up of 500 to 850 healthy bone marrow donors. All cohort members were sampled while nominally healthy, although unrecorded immune exposures were likely present. The donor was CMV seronegative and belonged to the group of under 400 seronegative cohort members. Each donor provided a peripheral blood sample, and peripheral blood mononuclear cells were used for TCR beta sequencing. Genomic DNA extraction from the blood cell samples was performed with the Qiagen DNeasy Blood Extraction Kit. The data were obtained in a study of cytomegalovirus exposure and HLA in healthy donors (dated by TCRdb to about 2017). Regarding the research as a whole: In an earlier analysis of about 560 of the donors, about 260 Gb of sequence data and 95 million to 130 million unique TCR beta sequences from about 190 million T cells were reported. Alongside the repertoire data, information on donor age, sex, ethnicity and CMV serostatus was compiled. Both class I and class II loci were covered by HLA typing, at four-digit resolution. The study aimed to test whether cataloging public T cell receptors could reveal signatures of past pathogen exposure. Besides the first cohort of 500 to 700 subjects, a separate validation cohort made up of roughly 130 different subjects was used. On average, roughly 200,000 unique TCR beta nucleotide sequences were sequenced per donor among 350 to 400 genotyped donors of the cohort, with roughly 18% of those sequences being non-productive. To predict cytomegalovirus infection status, the study combined high-throughput TCR immunosequencing, statistical association of individual TCRs with disease status, and machine learning. To study patterns of TCR occurrence, a later analysis re-analyzed previously published TCR beta repertoires from 666 donors and added high-resolution HLA genotyping. Rather than using new phenotypic data, the later analysis identified candidate immune exposures from TCR beta sequences and from how often those sequences occurred across donors. A later genetic analysis took genome-wide SNP genotypes for about 55% of the 666 donors and used that subset as a discovery cohort. An earlier analysis of several hundred of the donors used high-throughput TCR beta sequencing to judge whether each TCR beta V gene segment behaved as functional or pseudogenic. The number of donors typed differed by locus, with roughly 629-640 for A, B, C, DRB1 and DQB1, around 500 for DQA1, over 600 for DPA1, and some 440 for DPB1. Of the roughly 400 genotyped donors, 65% to 90% were placed in the genetic ancestry cluster associated with self-reported Caucasian donors. The study profiled the T cell repertoires of under 850 subjects by immunosequencing and related them to cytomegalovirus serostatus. Because of strong linkage in the cohort, roughly five DR-DQ haplotypes were treated as single units for association and clustering. All discovery cohort repertoires had been generated on a single sequencing platform. Roughly 300 gigabases of sequencing data and 70 million to 85 million unique TCR sequences were included in an early release covering around 650 HLA-typed donors.

To prepare the library, the immunoSEQ multiplex PCR assay was applied. For the multiplex PCR, a mixture combining 60 forward primers for TCR Vbeta segments and 13 reverse primers for TCR Jbeta segments was used. Amplification of the CDR3 region of rearranged TCR beta genes was performed with a multiplex PCR assay on genomic DNA. The amplified TCR beta libraries were sequenced on the Illumina HiSeq System as 87-base-pair reads. The study's own analysis went as follows. A later analysis counted 75 million to 100 million unique TCR beta chains across the 640 or so repertoires, and 9.5 million to 11 million of these chains were shared by at least two donors. A nearest-neighbor algorithm error-corrected the raw reads and collapsed the reads into unique sequences, merging closely related sequences to remove PCR and sequencing errors. Alignment of CDR3 sequences to IMGT reference sequences was used to assign V, D and J gene segments. For a sequence to be retained, a match of at least six nucleotides to both a V gene segment and a J gene segment was required. Rearrangements were called productive when the CDR3 lacked stop codons and stayed in frame with V and J; all others were non-productive. CDR3 was defined according to IMGT convention as the region running from the second conserved V-encoded cysteine to the conserved J-encoded phenylalanine. In an earlier analysis of 550 to 650 of the donors, sequences lacking an unambiguous match to a single V gene segment were excluded. An earlier analysis of roughly 590 of the donors called V segments functional above 56.7% productive rearrangements and segregating when the between-donor standard deviation exceeded 5%. A statistical classification framework was built to diagnose cytomegalovirus status from the catalog of TCR beta chain sequences. In a later analysis, TCR nucleotide sequences were compared against IMGT/GENE-DB human TR gene sequences so that V and J genes could be assigned. A later analysis assigned CDR3 sequences and most-parsimonious VDJ recombination scenarios with the TCRdist pipeline. In a later analysis, each TCR beta chain was defined by its CDR3 amino acid sequence together with its V-gene family, and reads lacking a unique V-gene family were excluded. To address suspected cross-contamination and a sequencing artifact, a later analysis removed 550 to 750 highly shared, low-generation-probability nucleotide sequences. A later analysis calculated a clonal expansion index for each public chain from normalized within-repertoire ranks of inferred template counts. In a later analysis, generation probabilities were computed using a VDJ recombination model fitted to out-of-frame rearrangements, and the results were checked against IGoR. Hypergeometric tests were used in a later analysis to score TCR-TCR, TCR-HLA and TCR-CMV co-occurrence, with a repertoire-size bias correction applied to the TCR pairs. False discovery rates were estimated in a later analysis by permuting HLA or CMV assignments 20 times. In a later analysis, co-occurring TCRs were grouped using DBSCAN, with TCRdist sequence similarity added in when clustering inside HLA-allele-positive subsets. For co-occurrence clustering, repertoires with fewer than 30,000 or more than 120,000 public chains were excluded, along with five or six repertoires with anomalous nucleotide sharing. In TCRdb, the immuneACCESS table is reduced to in-frame sequences with V and J assigned. These tables do not hold every clone; where another copy was compared, an unresolved V gene accounts for under half, and the others remain unexplained. The V and J calls and the clone size are those of that table, but D and trimming were determined from the DNA. The sample table records about 180,000 clones; over 75% of these occur just once. Of the sample, approximately 2% is held by the ten largest clones.

CDR1 and CDR2 are drawn from the germline V gene: MGHRA, YSYEKL. Including the terminal cysteine and phenylalanine, the CDR3 comprises 15 residues. Of all the DNA, just the CDR3 is kept, 45 bases in frame from base 1. V loses 10 bases, J loses 0 bases, and the germline ends lie 18 bases apart. General findings and caveats noted by the study authors: Specific HLA alleles were associated with 16,951 TCR beta sequences at a false discovery rate of 0.05 in a later analysis. The only immune exposure information available for the cohort was CMV serostatus. Most TCR sequences were observed very rarely across donors, whereas some public TCRs were present in many individuals. The classifier was reported to diagnose cytomegalovirus status with high specificity and sensitivity in both the original and validation cohorts. The earlier analysis of nearly 600 of the donors excluded seventeen rarely observed V segments, including chromosome 9 orphons, because counts were too low. The sequencing pipeline was judged likely to have produced a cluster of highly shared sequence variants as a technical artifact. A few of the identified cytomegalovirus-associated TCR beta chains were confirmed in vitro to be specific for cytomegalovirus antigens. Presence/absence analyses assumed roughly uniform sequencing depth across donors, an assumption that may not hold. Compared with equally common non-associated chains, HLA-associated TCR beta chains in a later analysis were more clonally expanded and had lower generation probabilities. Linkage disequilibrium might explain the correlated functional status among segregating V segments, but an unknown experimental factor could not be excluded. A later analysis found that TCR association rates varied across HLA loci, with DRB1 alleles showing the most associated TCRs and HLA-C alleles the fewest. A later analysis reported that several top co-occurrence clusters appeared linked to parvovirus B19, influenza, CMV and Epstein-Barr virus. Assigning TCR associations to individual alleles was difficult when HLA alleles, especially DR and DQ, strongly co-occurred. According to the authors, the approach could potentially be generalized to other disease states and immunological phenotypes. An earlier analysis of some 560 of the donors showed that most TCR beta V segments appeared in productive rearrangements either about 90% or about 30% of the time, which broadly matched IMGT annotations. A further reported finding was that TCR beta sequences accurately predicted the HLA-A and HLA-B alleles for most subjects in the first cohort. In a later genetic analysis, a missense DCLRE1C variant was associated with V-gene and J-gene trimming of TCR beta chains, and the association was replicated in an independent cohort. The 87-base-pair reads could not distinguish some IMGT-functional V segments, including TRBV6-2 and TRBV6-3, so those segments were excluded. Because HLA typing was missing for some donors at each locus, association tests included only the typed subset. Only TCR beta chains were sequenced in this cohort, and the absence of alpha or paired-chain data limited detectable features. The study listed 150 to 200 TCR beta chains as associated with cytomegalovirus. According to a later analysis, most CMV-associated TCR beta chains appeared to be HLA-restricted, and the HLA associations seemed to be driven largely by CMV exposure. In a later genetic analysis, fewer N-insertions in productive TCRs were reported among donors in an Asian-associated ancestry cluster than the roughly 700-donor mean.

The chain links TRBV4-1 with TRBJ1-1, with a tentative D gene TRBD1 over 6 matching bases. The sample was PBMCs. This receptor was obtained from a woman in her twenties or thirties in good health and CMV-seronegative. The DNA sequence is given as TGCGCCACAGCGGTGGGACACCGGATGAACACTGAAGCTTTCTTT. Its amino acids are CATAVGHRMNTEAFF.